One and the same sample provided the 32 T cell receptor beta chains below, sequenced in a study of OX40 agonist ivuxolimab in advanced cancers. The method was immunoSEQ multiplex PCR; TCRdb's version includes in-frame clones alone and lacks a portion of them. The sample includes roughly 60,000 clones, about 90% seen only once; the top ten take about 14%. The sequenced sample was CD4+ or CD8+ T cells sorted from blood, obtained in a trial of the OX40 agonist ivuxolimab. These receptors were collected from an adult with an advanced solid tumor such as melanoma, head and neck, liver or kidney cancer.

The J gene is TRBJ2-7, the V gene TRBV6-6, with 7 bases that match TRBD2. V lost 7 bases and J lost 5; bases outside the gene matches: 11. The germline CDR1 and CDR2 sequences are MNHNY and SVGAGI (reference sequence). This CDR3 is 14 amino acids long. The CDR3 nucleotides are TGTGCCAGCAACATCTGGGGGGGGATTAACGAGCAGTACTTC. This sequence encodes CASNIWGGINEQYF.

CDR3 DNA sequence: TGTGCCAGCTCACCTGGGGTCGGCTCCTACAATGAGCAGTTCTTC. Translating it yields CASSPGVGSYNEQFF. The chain employs TRBV18 and TRBJ2-1; D is ambiguous. The CDR3 is made up of 15 amino acids. With 3 bases removed from V and 0 bases from J, the gap between germline ends came to 9 bases. Germline CDR1 and CDR2: KGHSH and LQKENI.

The chain recombines TRBV2 with TRBJ1-1; D possibly corresponds to TRBD1 (6 bases). This CDR3 has 15 residues. Looked up from germline, CDR1 is SNHLY and CDR2 is FYNNEI. Trimming stripped 3 bases from V and 0 bases from J, with 11 bases between. CDR3 nucleotides: TGTGCCAGCAGTGAGCCCAGGGGAATGAACACTGAAGCTTTCTTT. It codes for CASSEPRGMNTEAFF.

The V gene is TRBV29-1, the J gene TRBJ1-5; TRBD1 might be the D (6 bases). V was pared by 6 bases and J by 7 bases, with 19 bases between. The CDR3 loop spans 14 amino acids. CDR1 is SQVTM and CDR2 is ANQGSEA in the germline V gene. The CDR3 nucleotides read TGCAGCGTGTCGGGGGGCTCCTCGGGCCAGCCCCAGCATTTT. Translating gives CSVSGGSSGQPQHF.

Here the CDR3 reads CASNRGGRNTEAFF. CDR3 nucleotides: TGTGCCAGCAACCGTGGGGGCAGGAACACTGAAGCTTTCTTT. This chain links TRBV18 with TRBJ1-1, with TRBD1 as a possible D gene (6 bases). Germline V gives CDR1 KGHSH, CDR2 LQKENI. Trimming left V 8 bases short and J 1 base short, with 14 bases between. There are 14 residues in the CDR3.

The CDR3 sequence: CATGLKETQYF. The CDR3 nucleotides are TGTGCCACCGGACTGAAAGAGACCCAGTACTTC. V usage is TRBV10-3 and J usage is TRBJ2-5; TRBD2 is a possible D gene (5 bases). The CDR3 has 11 residues. Looked up from germline, CDR1 is ENHRY and CDR2 is SYGVKD. V was cut by 10 bases and J by 3 bases, with 9 bases left in between.

V gene TRBV9 combines with J gene TRBJ2-2, with 13 bases fitting TRBD2. From germline, CDR1 is SGDLS and CDR2 YYNGEE. Trimming at V came to 6 bases and at J to 3 bases, leaving 11 bases not matched to a gene. The CDR3 has 18 amino acids. This CDR3 is CASKPRTSGSADTGELFF. In nucleotides, the CDR3 is TGTGCCAGCAAACCCCGGACTAGCGGGAGTGCGGACACCGGGGAGCTGTTTTTT.

This chain connects TRBV7-3 to TRBJ1-2; the D is unclear. The CDR3 loop spans 14 amino acids. Trimming pared 5 bases from V and 5 bases from J, leaving 15 bases between. CDR1 is SGHTA, CDR2 FQGTGA, per germline. The CDR3 bases are TGTGCCAGCAGCCCTACGGGCCCCCGGTATGGCTACACCTTC. Its protein product is CASSPTGPRYGYTF. Based on the CDR3 plus reference TRBV7-3 and TRBJ1-2, the full variable domain is GAGVSQTPSNKVTEKGKYVELRCDPISGHTALYWYRQSLGQGPEFLIYFQGTGAADDSGLPNDRFFAVRPEGSVSTLKIQRTERGDSAVYLCASSPTGPRYGYTFGSGTRLTVV.

V usage is TRBV5-5 and J usage is TRBJ2-5; 8 bases map to TRBD2. The ends lost 4 bases at V and 2 bases at J; junction bases unmatched: 13. This CDR3 has 17 amino acids. CDR1 is SGHKS and CDR2 is YYEKEE in the germline V gene (reference sequence). The CDR3 sequence is CASSRGTGAGEQETQYF. In nucleotides, the CDR3 is TGTGCCAGCAGCCGAGGAACGGGAGCGGGGGAACAAGAGACCCAGTACTTC.

This chain joins TRBV7-2 and TRBJ1-5; 7 positions agree with TRBD1. Per the germline V gene, CDR1 is SGHTA and CDR2 is FQGNSA. The V and J ends lost 3 bases and 0 bases, in that order; junction bases with no gene match: 11. This CDR3 is built from 18 residues. CDR3 nucleotides: TGTGCCAGCAGCTTGACGCGGGACAGAATTACTAGCAATCAGCCCCAGCATTTT. Translated: CASSLTRDRITSNQPQHF.

The chain joins TRBV5-4 to TRBJ2-3; 7 bases match TRBD1. Germline V gives CDR1 SGHNT, CDR2 YYREEE (reference sequence). Unmatched junction bases numbered 12, after V lost 4 bases and J lost 4 bases. CDR3 length: 16 amino acids. The CDR3 coding sequence is TGTGCCAGCAGCCCCCGTCGACAGGGTTGGGCAGATACGCAGTATTTT. Amino acids: CASSPRRQGWADTQYF.

The V call is TRBV28, the J call TRBJ1-1; D gene ambiguous. Germline V gene lookup returns CDR1 MDHEN and CDR2 SYDVKM. The CDR3 covers 14 residues. Trimming pared 6 bases from V and 3 bases from J, leaving 14 bases between. CDR3 bases: TGTGCCAGCAGCCCCCCGAGAGGGTACACTGAAGCTTTCTTT. This sequence encodes CASSPPRGYTEAFF. The full variable domain, rest sourced from reference TRBV28 and TRBJ1-1, is DVKVTQSSRYLVKRTGEKVFLECVQDMDHENMFWYRQDPGLGLRLIYFSYDVKMKEKGDIPEGYSVSREKKERFSLILESASTNQTSMYLCASSPPRGYTEAFFGQGTRLTVV.

This chain uses TRBV5-1 with TRBJ2-1, with D possibly TRBD2 on 6 matching bases. V lost 4 bases, J lost 0 bases, and 11 bases lay in between. Germline CDR1 is SGHRS and CDR2 is YFSETQ. The CDR3 loop spans 15 amino acids. CDR3 protein: CASSVSGLSYNEQFF. For the CDR3, the DNA is TGCGCCAGCAGCGTCAGCGGGCTCTCCTACAATGAGCAGTTCTTC. Full variable domain (missing parts from reference TRBV5-1 and TRBJ2-1): KAGVTQTPRYLIKTRGQQVTLSCSPISGHRSVSWYQQTPGQGLQFLFEYFSETQRNKGNFPGRFSGRQFSNSRSEMNVSTLELGDSALYLCASSVSGLSYNEQFFGPGTRLTVL.

The chain carries TRBV18 and TRBJ2-5; D may match TRBD1 or TRBD2 (5 bases each). The CDR3 is 14 amino acids. Trimming left V 2 bases short and J 1 base short, with 8 bases between. Germline-derived CDR1 and CDR2 are KGHSH and LQKENI. Written as DNA, the CDR3 is TGTGCCAGCTCACCATCGGGGACCCAAGAGACCCAGTACTTC. Translating gives CASSPSGTQETQYF. The variable domain in full, with the rest retrieved from reference TRBV18 and TRBJ2-5, is NAGVMQNPRHLVRRRGQEARLRCSPMKGHSHVYWYRQLPEEGLKFMVYLQKENIIDESGMPKERFSAEFPKEGPSILRIQQVVRGDSAAYFCASSPSGTQETQYFGPGTRLLVL.

The chain uses TRBV28 and TRBJ1-2; no definite D call. Germline CDR1 and CDR2: MDHEN and SYDVKM. This CDR3 is built from 15 residues. The V end was cut by 7 bases, the J end by 4 bases, with 19 bases between. CDR3 loop: CASKALGRVFYGYTF. The CDR3 coding sequence is TGTGCCAGCAAAGCGTTAGGGAGAGTGTTCTATGGCTACACCTTC.

CDR3 sequence: CASSTGARTYEQYF. The CDR3 DNA reads TGTGCCAGCAGCACAGGGGCTAGGACCTACGAGCAGTACTTC. The chain has TRBV11-2 and TRBJ2-7; 7 bases match TRBD1. This CDR3 region has 14 residues. Germline CDR1 is SGHAT and CDR2 is FQNNGV. J lost 2 bases, V lost 5 bases, and 6 bases had no gene match. Combining the CDR3 with reference TRBV11-2 and TRBJ2-7 gives the whole variable domain EAGVAQSPRYKIIEKRQSVAFWCNPISGHATLYWYQQILGQGPKLLIQFQNNGVVDDSQLPKDRFSAERLKGVDSTLKIQPAKLEDSAVYLCASSTGARTYEQYFGPGTRLTVT.

With respect to this clone: This sample includes further DNA sequences coding for the same CDR3. The gene calls are TRBV7-9 and TRBJ1-2, with D perhaps TRBD1 (5 bases). CDR3 length: 17 amino acids. V was clipped by 1 base and J by 8 bases, with 23 bases between them. In germline, CDR1 is SEHNR, CDR2 FQNEAQ (reference sequence). The CDR3 here is CASSLVLPVAGTYGYTF. CDR3 sequence (DNA): TGTGCCAGCAGCTTAGTATTGCCTGTCGCAGGGACCTACGGCTACACCTTC.

This chain joins TRBV18 and TRBJ2-5; D is undetermined. The V end was cut by 3 bases, the J end by 6 bases, with 11 bases between. CDR1 is KGHSH and CDR2 is LQKENI in the germline V gene. There are 13 residues in the CDR3. CDR3 nucleotide sequence: TGTGCCAGCTCACCCCTACGGGTTCAGACCCAGTACTTC. Translated: CASSPLRVQTQYF. The whole variable domain, filled in from reference TRBV18 and TRBJ2-5, reads NAGVMQNPRHLVRRRGQEARLRCSPMKGHSHVYWYRQLPEEGLKFMVYLQKENIIDESGMPKERFSAEFPKEGPSILRIQQVVRGDSAAYFCASSPLRVQTQYFGPGTRLLVL.

The V call is TRBV20-1, the J call TRBJ2-5, with no clear D. Trimming shortened V by 3 bases and J by 4 bases, and 6 bases separated the two germline ends. Germline V CDR1 and CDR2: DFQATT, SNEGSKA (reference sequence). This CDR3 comprises 11 residues. CDR3 bases: TGCAGTGCTAGTTTATTAGAGACCCAGTACTTC. Its translation: CSASLLETQYF.

DNA of the CDR3: TGTGCCAGCAACAGAGCGGGAGGTGGCGGGGAGCTGTTTTTT. It encodes CASNRAGGGGELFF. The chain has TRBV6-5 and TRBJ2-2, with TRBD2 matching 9 bases. Germline assignment: CDR1 MNHEY and CDR2 SVGAGI. Trimming removed 7 bases from V and 7 bases from J; junction bases left unmatched: 7. The CDR3 runs 14 residues.

The gene calls are TRBV18 and TRBJ2-1; tentative D call: TRBD1 (5 bases). This CDR3 is 14 amino acids long. CDR1 is KGHSH and CDR2 is LQKENI in the germline V gene. V was trimmed by 1 base and J by 8 bases, leaving 12 bases between them. CDR3 in DNA: TGTGCCAGCTCACCACAGGGGCCCGGCGATGAGCAGTTCTTC. Translating gives CASSPQGPGDEQFF.

V is TRBV11-3 and J is TRBJ2-7; 10 positions agree with TRBD2. This CDR3 spans 14 amino acids. Looked up from germline, CDR1 is SGHNT and CDR2 is YENEEA. Germline trimming cut 11 bases from V and 7 bases from J; bases unmatched to any gene: 14. CDR3: CASGTSAQSLEQYF. CDR3 nucleotide sequence: TGTGCCTCTGGGACTAGCGCACAAAGTTTGGAGCAGTACTTC. The entire variable domain, with the rest obtained from reference TRBV11-3 and TRBJ2-7, is as follows: EAGVVQSPRYKIIEKKQPVAFWCNPISGHNTLYWYLQNLGQGPELLIRYENEEAVDDSQLPKDRFSAERLKGVDSTLKIQPAELGDSAVYLCASGTSAQSLEQYFGPGTRLTVT.

CDR3 sequence (DNA): TGTGCCAGCAGCATCCGACTAGCGGCCAGCTCCTACAATGAGCAGTTCTTC. Its translation: CASSIRLAASSYNEQFF. The chain joins TRBV11-3 to TRBJ2-1; TRBD2 matches 9 bases. Germline V CDR1 and CDR2: SGHNT, YENEEA. The CDR3 consists of 17 residues. Trimming at V came to 5 bases and at J to 0 bases, leaving 8 bases not matched to a gene.

This rearrangement joins TRBV6-1 to TRBJ2-5, with D possibly matching TRBD2 (6 bases). Germline CDR1 reads MNHNS; CDR2 reads SASEGT. V was shortened by 0 bases and J by 5 bases, with 22 bases between the two germline ends. The CDR3 covers 18 residues. The CDR3: CASSEAGGEGVKRETQYF. In nucleotides, the CDR3 is TGTGCCAGCAGTGAAGCGGGAGGAGAGGGAGTAAAAAGGGAGACCCAGTACTTC.

V usage is TRBV14 and J usage is TRBJ2-1; 12 bases fit TRBD2. The length of the CDR3 is 18 residues. The J segment lost 3 bases and the V segment lost 3 bases, leaving 9 bases of the junction unmatched. Germline loops: CDR1 SGHDN, CDR2 FVKESK. CDR3 nucleotides: TGTGCCAGCAGCCACCTGACTAGCGGGAGCAGGGGCTACAATGAGCAGTTCTTC. It translates to CASSHLTSGSRGYNEQFF.

This chain connects TRBV4-2 to TRBJ1-4; 9 bases fit TRBD1. Unmatched junction bases numbered 3, after V lost 4 bases and J lost 0 bases. Germline lookup yields CDR1 LGHNA and CDR2 YNFKEQ. The CDR3 is made up of 16 amino acids. The CDR3 loop reads CASSLGQGATNEKLFF. DNA for the CDR3: TGTGCCAGCAGCCTGGGACAGGGAGCAACTAATGAAAAACTGTTTTTT.

Here the CDR3 DNA reads TGTGCCACCAGCAGAGATAAATTAGCTAACTATGGCTACACCTTC. Encoded protein: CATSRDKLANYGYTF. The V and J genes are TRBV15 and TRBJ1-2; D is unresolved. V lost 0 bases and J lost 0, with 8 bases in between. The CDR3 is 15 amino acids. Per germline, CDR1 LNHNV and CDR2 YYDKDF (reference sequence).

The chain uses TRBV11-3 and TRBJ2-5, with a possible D match to TRBD2 (5 bases). With 4 bases removed from V and 7 bases from J, the gap between germline ends came to 16 bases. CDR3 size: 14 residues. Germline V CDR1 and CDR2: SGHNT, YENEEA. The CDR3 DNA reads as TGTGCCAGCAGCTCAGCCCGGGGTTCGGGGACCCAGTACTTC. Protein sequence: CASSSARGSGTQYF.

The chain carries TRBV7-3 and TRBJ2-3, with D unresolved. This CDR3 has 12 amino acids. V was pared by 5 bases and J by 7 bases, with 10 bases between. The germline gives CDR1 SGHTA, CDR2 FQGTGA. CDR3 amino acids: CASSRPGYTQYF. For the CDR3, the DNA is TGTGCCAGCAGCCGACCCGGATATACGCAGTATTTT.

The V call is TRBV28, the J call TRBJ2-1, with D possibly TRBD2 on 6 matching bases. The CDR3 length is 13 residues. Germline CDR1 and CDR2: MDHEN and SYDVKM. V dropped 2 bases and J dropped 10 bases, with 12 bases sitting between them. CDR3 sequence (DNA): TGTGCCAGCAGTTTAGCGGGAATCCTAGAGCAGTTCTTC. This codes for CASSLAGILEQFF.

V gene TRBV5-4 combines with J gene TRBJ2-5; tentative D call: TRBD2 (6 bases). Trimming pared 0 bases from V and 0 bases from J, leaving 15 bases between. Looked up from germline, CDR1 is SGHNT and CDR2 is YYREEE (reference sequence). The CDR3 has 17 amino acids. CDR3 DNA sequence: TGTGCCAGCAGCTTGGCCGGTAGCGGCCTGTACCAAGAGACCCAGTACTTC. Translation: CASSLAGSGLYQETQYF.

This chain joins TRBV5-1 and TRBJ2-3, with D uncertain. The CDR3 consists of 17 residues. V gave up 4 bases and J gave up 1 base, with 19 bases separating them. The germline CDR1 and CDR2 sequences are SGHRS and YFSETQ. DNA for the CDR3: TGCGCCAGCAGCCCCGAGAGGCCCAACCGGCGCACAGATACGCAGTATTTT. Protein: CASSPERPNRRTDTQYF.